This paragraph reports one T cell receptor beta chain. The sample belongs to a study of T cells after yellow fever vaccination. Across the study: Those fractions that held only low numbers of cells were prepared using the SMART-Seq v4 Ultra Low Input RNA kit.

The CDR3 runs to 15 residues. CDR1 DFQATT and CDR2 SNEGSKA come from the germline V gene (reference sequence). V was cut by 0 bases and J by 0 bases, with 10 bases left in between. They built TCR cDNA with 5'RACE template switching, a step that put in a universal primer site and UMIs. TCRdb re-analysed the 5' RACE reads in MiXCR, keeping a single row per CDR3 protein. This sample yields almost 600,000 distinct CDR3 sequences, of which 13% are seen a single time; roughly an eighth belongs to the top ten. This sample comprised PBMCs, obtained on the day of the yellow fever booster vaccination. The rearrangement uses TRBV20-1 and TRBJ2-3; no definite D call. This TCR derives from a man aged 25-40 years who received the YFV17D yellow fever vaccine. The CDR3 sequence is CSARDGRTSTDTQYF. CDR3 DNA: TGCAGTGCTAGAGACGGCCGAACTAGCACAGATACGCAGTATTTT.